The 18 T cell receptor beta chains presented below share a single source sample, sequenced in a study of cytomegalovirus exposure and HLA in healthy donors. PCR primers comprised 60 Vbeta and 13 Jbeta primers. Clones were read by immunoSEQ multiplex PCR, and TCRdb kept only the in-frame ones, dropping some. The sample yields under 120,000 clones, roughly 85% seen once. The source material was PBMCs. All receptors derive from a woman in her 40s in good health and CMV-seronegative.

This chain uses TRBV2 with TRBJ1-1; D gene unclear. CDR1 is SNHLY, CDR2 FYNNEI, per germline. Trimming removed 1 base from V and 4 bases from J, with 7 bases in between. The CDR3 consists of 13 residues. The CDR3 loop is CASSEGWSTEAFF. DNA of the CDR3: TGTGCCAGCAGTGAAGGGTGGAGCACTGAAGCTTTCTTT.

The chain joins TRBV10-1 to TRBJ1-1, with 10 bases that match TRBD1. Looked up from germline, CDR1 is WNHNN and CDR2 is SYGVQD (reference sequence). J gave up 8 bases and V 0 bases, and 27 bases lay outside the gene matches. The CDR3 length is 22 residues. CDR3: CASSESTLATGTGDRRPSEAFF. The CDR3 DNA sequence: TGCGCCAGCAGTGAGTCGACTTTAGCGACGGGGACAGGGGACAGGAGACCATCAGAAGCTTTCTTT.

DNA of the CDR3: TGTGCCAGCAGTCCCTATACATTCGACAGGGGCGATGGCTACACCTTC. It codes for CASSPYTFDRGDGYTF. This sequence joins TRBV28 and TRBJ1-2; 8 bases align to TRBD1. The CDR3 contains 16 residues. V shed 5 bases and J 6 bases; nucleotides not matched to a gene: 14. Per germline, CDR1 MDHEN and CDR2 SYDVKM.

The CDR3 DNA reads TGTGCCAGCAGTTACGGACAGTCTACAGATACGCAGTATTTT. It yields the protein CASSYGQSTDTQYF. The rearrangement links TRBV28 to TRBJ2-3; D possibly corresponds to TRBD1 (6 bases). The V and J ends lost 4 bases and 3 bases respectively, with 11 bases between them. CDR1 and CDR2 (germline): MDHEN, SYDVKM. The CDR3 sequence is 14 residues long.

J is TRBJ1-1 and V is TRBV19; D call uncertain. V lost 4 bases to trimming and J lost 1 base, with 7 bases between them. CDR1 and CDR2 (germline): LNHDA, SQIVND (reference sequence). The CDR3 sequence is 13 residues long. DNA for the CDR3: TGTGCCAGTAGTACCACAGAGAACACTGAAGCTTTCTTT. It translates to CASSTTENTEAFF.

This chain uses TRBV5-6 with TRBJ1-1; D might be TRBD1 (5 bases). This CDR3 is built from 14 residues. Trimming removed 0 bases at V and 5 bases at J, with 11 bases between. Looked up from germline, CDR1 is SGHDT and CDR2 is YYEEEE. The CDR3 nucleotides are TGTGCCAGCAGCTTGGTCGGGGGAGGTACTGAAGCTTTCTTT. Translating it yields CASSLVGGGTEAFF. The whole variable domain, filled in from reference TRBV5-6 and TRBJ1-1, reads DAGVTQSPTHLIKTRGQQVTLRCSPKSGHDTVSWYQQALGQGPQFIFQYYEEEERQRGNFPDRFSGHQFPNYSSELNVNALLLGDSALYLCASSLVGGGTEAFFGQGTRLTVV.

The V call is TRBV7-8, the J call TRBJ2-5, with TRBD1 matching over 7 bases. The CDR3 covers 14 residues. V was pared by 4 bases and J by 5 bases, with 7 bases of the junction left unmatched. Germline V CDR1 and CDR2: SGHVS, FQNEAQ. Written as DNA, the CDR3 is TGTGCCAGCAGCTCCGACAGGGCAATGGAGACCCAGTACTTC. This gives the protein CASSSDRAMETQYF.

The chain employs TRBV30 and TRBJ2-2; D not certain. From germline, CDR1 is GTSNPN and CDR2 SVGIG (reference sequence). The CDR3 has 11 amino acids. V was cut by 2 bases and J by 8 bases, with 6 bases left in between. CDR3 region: CAWSTLGELFF. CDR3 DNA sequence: TGTGCCTGGAGTACGCTAGGGGAGCTGTTTTTT.

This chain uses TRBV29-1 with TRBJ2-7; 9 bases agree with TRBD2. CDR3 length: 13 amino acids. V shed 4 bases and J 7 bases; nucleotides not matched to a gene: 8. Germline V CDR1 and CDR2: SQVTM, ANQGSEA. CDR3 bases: TGCAGCGTTGTTTTAGCGGGAGCCGGGGAGCAGTACTTC. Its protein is CSVVLAGAGEQYF.

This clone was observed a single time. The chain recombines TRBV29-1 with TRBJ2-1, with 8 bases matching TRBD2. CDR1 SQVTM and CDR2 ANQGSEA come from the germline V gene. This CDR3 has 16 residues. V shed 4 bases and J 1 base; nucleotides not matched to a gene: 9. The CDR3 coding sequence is TGCAGCGTTGCGTATAGCGGGACCTGGTCCTACAATGAGCAGTTCTTC. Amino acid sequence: CSVAYSGTWSYNEQFF.

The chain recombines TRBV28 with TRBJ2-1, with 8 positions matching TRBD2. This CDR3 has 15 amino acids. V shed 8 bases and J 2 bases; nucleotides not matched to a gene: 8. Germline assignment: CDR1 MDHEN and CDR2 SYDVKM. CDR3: CASDAGGPAYNEQFF. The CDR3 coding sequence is TGTGCCAGCGATGCGGGGGGCCCCGCCTACAATGAGCAGTTCTTC.

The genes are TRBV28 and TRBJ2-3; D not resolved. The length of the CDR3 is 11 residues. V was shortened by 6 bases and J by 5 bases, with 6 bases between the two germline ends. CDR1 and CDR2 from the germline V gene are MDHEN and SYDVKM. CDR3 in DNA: TGTGCCAGCAGGGTGAGAGATACGCAGTATTTT. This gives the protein CASRVRDTQYF.

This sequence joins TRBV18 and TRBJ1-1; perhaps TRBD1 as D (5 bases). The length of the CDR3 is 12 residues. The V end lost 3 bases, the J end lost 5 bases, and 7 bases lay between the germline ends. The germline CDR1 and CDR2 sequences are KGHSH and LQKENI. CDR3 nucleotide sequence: TGTGCCAGCTCACCGGACACTACTGAAGCTTTCTTT. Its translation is CASSPDTTEAFF. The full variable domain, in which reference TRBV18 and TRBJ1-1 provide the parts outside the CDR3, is NAGVMQNPRHLVRRRGQEARLRCSPMKGHSHVYWYRQLPEEGLKFMVYLQKENIIDESGMPKERFSAEFPKEGPSILRIQQVVRGDSAAYFCASSPDTTEAFFGQGTRLTVV.

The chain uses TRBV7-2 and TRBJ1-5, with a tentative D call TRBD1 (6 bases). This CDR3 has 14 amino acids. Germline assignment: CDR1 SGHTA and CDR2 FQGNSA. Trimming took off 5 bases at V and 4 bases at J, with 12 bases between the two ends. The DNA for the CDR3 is TGTGCCAGCAGCCAACGGCAGGGGAATCAGCCCCAGCATTTT. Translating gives CASSQRQGNQPQHF.

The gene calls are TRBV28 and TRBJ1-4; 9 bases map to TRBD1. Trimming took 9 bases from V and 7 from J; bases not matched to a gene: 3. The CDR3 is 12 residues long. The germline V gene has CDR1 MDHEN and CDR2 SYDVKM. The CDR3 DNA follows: TGTGCCAGTAAGACAGGGGGTGAAAAACTGTTTTTT. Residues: CASKTGGEKLFF.

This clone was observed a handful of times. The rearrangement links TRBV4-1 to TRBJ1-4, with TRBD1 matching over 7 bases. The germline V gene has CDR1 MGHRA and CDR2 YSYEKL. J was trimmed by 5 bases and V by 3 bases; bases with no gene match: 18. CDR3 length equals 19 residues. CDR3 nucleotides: TGCGCCAGCAGCCAGTATGGCGACAGGGTCACAGCTGTCAATGAAAAACTGTTTTTT. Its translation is CASSQYGDRVTAVNEKLFF.

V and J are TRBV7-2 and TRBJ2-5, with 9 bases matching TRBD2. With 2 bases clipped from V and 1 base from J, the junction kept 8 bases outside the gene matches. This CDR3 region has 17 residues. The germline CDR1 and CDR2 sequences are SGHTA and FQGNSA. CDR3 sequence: CASSLSTAGGGQETQYF. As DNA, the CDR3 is TGTGCCAGCAGCTTATCTACGGCGGGAGGGGGCCAAGAGACCCAGTACTTC. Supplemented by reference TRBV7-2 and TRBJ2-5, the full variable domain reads GAGVSQSPSNKVTEKGKDVELRCDPISGHTALYWYRQSLGQGLEFLIYFQGNSAPDKSGLPSDRFSAERTGGSVSTLTIQRTQQEDSAVYLCASSLSTAGGGQETQYFGPGTRLLVL.

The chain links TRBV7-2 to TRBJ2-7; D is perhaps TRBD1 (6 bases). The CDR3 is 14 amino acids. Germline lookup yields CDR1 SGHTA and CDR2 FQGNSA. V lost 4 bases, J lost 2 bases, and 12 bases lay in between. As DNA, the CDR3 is TGTGCCAGCAGCTACGACAGGACGACCTACGAGCAGTACTTC. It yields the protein CASSYDRTTYEQYF.